The T cell receptor beta chain under discussion was sequenced for a study of T-cell memory formation after mild COVID-19. Study overall: The TCR clusters were mostly specific to one donor.

General observations from the study: Contracting CD4+ clones lay largely in CM and EM, with CD8+ ones residing in EMRA. There were some responding clones in pre-infection memory, which suggested that cross-reactive memory had joined.

CDR3 length: 13 amino acids. V dropped 9 bases and J dropped 3; count of bases not matched to a gene: 6. Germline assignment: CDR1 MRHNA and CDR2 SNTAGT. Comment on this clonotype: The antigen is unknown.

Amplification by 5'RACE using constant-segment primers produced TCR alpha and TCR beta cDNA libraries that carried sample barcodes and UMIs. TCRdb ran MiXCR on the 5' RACE reads and lists one entry per CDR3 protein. The sample holds hundreds of thousands of distinct CDR3 sequences, roughly an eighth seen once. This chain links TRBV6-4 with TRBJ2-7; TRBD1 matches 9 bases. This receptor was taken from a man younger than 35 who had mild COVID-19 (a few samples of this study predate the infection). Cell type and time point are not known. Sequenced sample: PBMCs or a T cell subset sorted from them (not recorded which). In nucleotides, the CDR3 is TGTGCCAGGGGGACAGGGCCCCGCTACGAGCAGTACGTC. The encoded protein is CARGTGPRYEQYV.